Shown below are 5 T cell receptor beta chains from a single sample sequenced in a study of blood T cell repertoires in COVID-19. The table came from immunoSEQ multiplex PCR; TCRdb's copy has only in-frame clones and leaves some out. The sample records some 140,000 clones, about four fifths being singletons. The material sequenced was peripheral blood. These receptors all stem from an elderly woman with acute or convalescent COVID-19.

In this sample, this clone turned up a few times. The same CDR3 arises from other DNA sequences in this sample as well. This sequence joins TRBV5-1 and TRBJ2-3; 9 bases match TRBD1. The CDR3 runs to 14 residues. V gave up 4 bases and J gave up 1 base; unmatched junction bases: 1. Germline lookup yields CDR1 SGHRS and CDR2 YFSETQ. The CDR3 DNA is TGCGCCAGCAGCAGGGACAGGGGCACAGATACGCAGTATTTT. Its protein is CASSRDRGTDTQYF.

The rearrangement joins TRBV7-9 to TRBJ1-5, with 7 nucleotides matching TRBD1. CDR1 is SEHNR, CDR2 FQNEAQ, per germline (reference sequence). This CDR3 has 14 residues. Unmatched junction bases numbered 4, after V lost 3 bases and J lost 5 bases. The CDR3 reads CASSFWDSDQPQHF. DNA of the CDR3: TGTGCCAGCAGCTTCTGGGACAGCGATCAGCCCCAGCATTTT.

V is TRBV19 and J is TRBJ2-1; TRBD2 matches at 8 bases. The CDR3 consists of 17 residues. Germline CDR1 and CDR2: LNHDA and SQIVND (reference sequence). V lost 5 bases and J lost 4; bases outside the gene matches: 13. Written as DNA, the CDR3 is TGTGCCAGTAGTTCCCGCCCGACGGGGGGGCGATACAATGAGCAGTTCTTC. This codes for CASSSRPTGGRYNEQFF. Drawing the rest from reference TRBV19 and TRBJ2-1, the complete variable domain is DGGITQSPKYLFRKEGQNVTLSCEQNLNHDAMYWYRQDPGQGLRLIYYSQIVNDFQKGDIAEGYSVSREKKESFPLTVTSAQKNPTAFYLCASSSRPTGGRYNEQFFGPGTRLTVL.

This sequence joins TRBV19 and TRBJ1-5, with D tentatively TRBD1 (6 bases). The CDR3 consists of 15 residues. Germline V gene lookup returns CDR1 LNHDA and CDR2 SQIVND (reference sequence). Trimming pared 6 bases from V and 5 bases from J, leaving 17 bases between. CDR3: CASRWTDYFDQPQHF. The CDR3, as DNA: TGTGCCAGTAGATGGACAGACTATTTTGATCAGCCCCAGCATTTT.

V is TRBV19 and J is TRBJ1-1; tentative D call: TRBD1 (6 bases). CDR3 length equals 14 residues. V was trimmed by 3 bases and J by 4 bases, leaving 12 bases between them. Per germline, CDR1 LNHDA and CDR2 SQIVND (reference sequence). CDR3 DNA sequence: TGTGCCAGTAGTATTCAGGGGACGGGCACTGAAGCTTTCTTT. It translates to CASSIQGTGTEAFF.